This T cell receptor (beta chain) was identified during a study of T-cell reconstitution after alpha-beta-depleted transplantation in children. Findings and caveats of the study: Newly generated T cells supplied most T-cell counts and diversity one year post-transplant. Several hundred rapidly expanded clones from non-depleted graft cells reportedly supplied alpha-beta T cells about two months post-transplant.

The CDR3 loop spans 13 amino acids. The germline gives CDR1 KGHSH, CDR2 LQKENI. The ends were cut back, 6 bases at V and 0 bases at J, with 6 bases in the middle. On this clonotype itself: Its antigen is still unknown.

Unique molecular identifiers were used in preparing the TCRbeta library. From the PCR reads, TCRdb called clonotypes with MiXCR, one entry per CDR3 protein. The sample records around 100,000 distinct CDR3 sequences, 10% being singletons. The origin of this receptor is a boy aged 2 to 9 with acute lymphoblastic leukemia, due to receive a stem cell transplant. Sequencing used PBMCs, obtained before TCRalphabeta/CD19-depleted stem cell transplant. This chain uses TRBV18 with TRBJ1-3; a weak D match, TRBD1 (5 bases). CDR3 DNA: TGTGCCAGCTCCGGGACCTCTGGAAACACCATATATTTT. It codes for CASSGTSGNTIYF.